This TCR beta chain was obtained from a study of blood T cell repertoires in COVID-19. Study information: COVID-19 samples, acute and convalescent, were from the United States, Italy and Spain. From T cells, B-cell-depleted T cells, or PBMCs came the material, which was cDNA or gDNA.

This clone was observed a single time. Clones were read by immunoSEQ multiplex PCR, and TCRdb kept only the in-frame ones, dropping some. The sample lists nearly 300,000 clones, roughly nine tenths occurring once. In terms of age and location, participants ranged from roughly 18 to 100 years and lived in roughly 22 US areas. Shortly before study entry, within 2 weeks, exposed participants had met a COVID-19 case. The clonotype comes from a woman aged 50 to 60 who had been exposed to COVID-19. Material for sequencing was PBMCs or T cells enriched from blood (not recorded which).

In DNA form, the CDR3 reads TGTGCCAGCAGCCCACGCGGGGACACCGGGGAGCTGTTTTTT. Its translation: CASSPRGDTGELFF. The V and J genes are TRBV5-4 and TRBJ2-2; possibly TRBD2 for D (6 bases). The CDR3 is 14 amino acids. Deletions cut 4 bases from V and 3 bases from J, with 10 bases between. Germline V gene data show CDR1 as SGHNT and CDR2 as YYREEE (reference sequence).